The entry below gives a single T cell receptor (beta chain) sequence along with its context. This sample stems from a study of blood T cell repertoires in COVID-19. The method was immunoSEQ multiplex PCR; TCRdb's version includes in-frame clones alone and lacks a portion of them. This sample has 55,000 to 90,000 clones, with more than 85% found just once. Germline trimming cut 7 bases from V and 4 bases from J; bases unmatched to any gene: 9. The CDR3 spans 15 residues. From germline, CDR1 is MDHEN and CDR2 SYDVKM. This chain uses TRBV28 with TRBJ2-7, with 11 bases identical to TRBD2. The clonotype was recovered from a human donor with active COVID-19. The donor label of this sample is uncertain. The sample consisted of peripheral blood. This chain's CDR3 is CASKVAGGGVYEQYF. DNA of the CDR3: TGTGCCAGCAAGGTAGCGGGAGGGGGGGTTTACGAGCAGTACTTC. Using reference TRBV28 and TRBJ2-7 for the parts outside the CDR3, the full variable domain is DVKVTQSSRYLVKRTGEKVFLECVQDMDHENMFWYRQDPGLGLRLIYFSYDVKMKEKGDIPEGYSVSREKKERFSLILESASTNQTSMYLCASKVAGGGVYEQYFGPGTRLTVT.